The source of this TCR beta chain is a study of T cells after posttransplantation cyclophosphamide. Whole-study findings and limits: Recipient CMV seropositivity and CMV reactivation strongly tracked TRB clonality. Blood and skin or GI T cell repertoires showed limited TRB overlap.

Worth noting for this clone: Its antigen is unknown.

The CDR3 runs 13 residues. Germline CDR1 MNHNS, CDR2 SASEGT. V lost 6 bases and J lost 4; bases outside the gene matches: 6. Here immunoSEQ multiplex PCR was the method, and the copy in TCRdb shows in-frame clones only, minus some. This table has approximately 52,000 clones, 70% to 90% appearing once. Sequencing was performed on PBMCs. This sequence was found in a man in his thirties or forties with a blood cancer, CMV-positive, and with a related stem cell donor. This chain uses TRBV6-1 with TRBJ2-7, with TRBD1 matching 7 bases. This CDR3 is CASSRGQEYEQYF. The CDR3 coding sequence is TGTGCCAGCAGCCGTGGACAGGAGTACGAGCAGTACTTC.